Below, 10 T cell receptor beta chains from the same sample are listed, as sequenced in a study of a mutant IDH1 vaccine in newly diagnosed glioma (dated by TCRdb to the early 2020s). The method behind the library was the immunoSEQ multiplex PCR assay. TCRdb retrieved this table from immuneACCESS and kept in-frame rearrangements only. Not all clones are present; in checked studies, unresolved V genes account for under half, and no reason is known for the remainder. The sample contains 9,500 to 12,000 clones, about nine tenths of them found a single time. The leading ten clones occupy approximately 6% of the sample. Their antigens remain unidentified. What this sample's time point label stands for: week 5, during vaccination. Every vaccine dose consisted of 300 ug of a 20-mer mutant IDH1 peptide in Montanide, administered subcutaneously together with topical imiquimod. The material sequenced was PBMCs, taken from a glioma patient whose treatment included an IDH1 peptide vaccine. Source of these receptors: a woman in her 40s with glioma. Some clones in this sample may be carry-over from other donors' samples.

The rearrangement uses TRBV19 and TRBJ2-1; 15 bases are shared with TRBD2. Germline CDR1 reads LNHDA; CDR2 reads SQIVND (reference sequence). This CDR3 spans 17 amino acids. After removal of 8 bases from V and 0 bases from J, the junction contained 5 bases not matched to a gene. The CDR3 protein is CASAGLAGGLSYNEQFF. In DNA form, the CDR3 reads TGTGCCAGTGCGGGACTAGCGGGGGGACTCTCCTACAATGAGCAGTTCTTC.

The genes are TRBV29-1 and TRBJ1-1; no definite D call. From germline, CDR1 is SQVTM and CDR2 ANQGSEA. The CDR3 covers 11 residues. V lost 4 bases, J lost 4 bases, and 7 bases lay in between. CDR3 bases: TGCAGCGTTGTGGGTGGCACTGAAGCTTTCTTT. Protein: CSVVGGTEAFF.

This clone was seen just once. The rearrangement uses TRBV7-9 and TRBJ2-1, with D uncertain. Germline-derived CDR1 and CDR2 are SEHNR and FQNEAQ (reference sequence). V shed 7 bases and J shed 4 bases, with 11 bases lying between them. CDR3 size: 13 residues. The CDR3 sequence is CASTTGMYNEQFF. CDR3 bases: TGTGCCAGCACAACGGGCATGTACAATGAGCAGTTCTTC.

V is TRBV25-1 and J is TRBJ2-7, with unresolved D. The CDR3 runs 14 residues. V was trimmed by 8 bases and J by 4 bases, leaving 18 bases between them. From germline, CDR1 is MGHDK and CDR2 SYGVNS. The CDR3 region has the DNA TGTGCCAGCGGCCGTAGAAGAGTGGGGTACGAGCAGTACTTC. It codes for CASGRRRVGYEQYF.

The chain uses TRBV29-1 and TRBJ2-1, with D perhaps matching TRBD2 (6 bases). This CDR3 is 13 amino acids long. Looked up from germline, CDR1 is SQVTM and CDR2 is ANQGSEA. Trimming shortened V by 5 bases and J by 2 bases, and 10 bases separated the two germline ends. CDR3 protein: CSVRDSAYNEQFF. The CDR3, as DNA: TGCAGCGTTCGGGACTCGGCCTACAATGAGCAGTTCTTC.

This chain links TRBV19 with TRBJ1-1, with a weak D call TRBD1 (5 bases). This CDR3 has 15 residues. V dropped 7 bases and J dropped 1 base, with 16 bases sitting between them. Germline CDR1 is LNHDA and CDR2 is SQIVND (reference sequence). In DNA form, the CDR3 reads TGTGCCAGTACTATGGGGCGGCAGGGGAACACTGAAGCTTTCTTT. As protein: CASTMGRQGNTEAFF.

The V gene is TRBV6-1, the J gene TRBJ2-3; D is undetermined. This CDR3 has 14 residues. The germline V and J ends were trimmed by 5 bases and 3 bases, with 12 bases remaining between them. Germline loops: CDR1 MNHNS, CDR2 SASEGT. The CDR3 spells CASSLGMETDTQYF. The CDR3 DNA follows: TGTGCCAGCAGTTTGGGCATGGAGACAGATACGCAGTATTTT.

J is TRBJ1-2 and V is TRBV19; no firm D call. The CDR3 spans 14 residues. The V gene lost 5 bases and the J gene lost 4 bases, with 14 bases spanning the gap. CDR1 LNHDA and CDR2 SQIVND come from the germline V gene (reference sequence). CDR3 region: CASSPSAGSYGYTF. The CDR3 DNA follows: TGTGCCAGTAGTCCCTCGGCAGGTTCCTATGGCTACACCTTC.

The gene calls are TRBV6-5 and TRBJ2-2; 7 bases match TRBD1. The V gene end was trimmed by 2 bases and the J gene end by 3 bases; junction bases not matched to a gene: 3. The CDR3 has 15 amino acids. Germline V gene lookup returns CDR1 MNHEY and CDR2 SVGAGI. The CDR3 is CASSYGTVDTGELFF. The CDR3 bases are TGTGCCAGCAGTTACGGGACAGTCGACACCGGGGAGCTGTTTTTT.

V gene TRBV2 combines with J gene TRBJ1-1, with no clear D. The CDR3 totals 15 residues. Trimming shortened V by 7 bases and J by 2 bases, and 17 bases separated the two germline ends. Germline CDR1 reads SNHLY; CDR2 reads FYNNEI. DNA for the CDR3: TGTGCCAGCAAGCCCACCGCTGCAGGCAACACTGAAGCTTTCTTT. It is translated as CASKPTAAGNTEAFF.